The 5 T cell receptor beta chains presented below share a single source sample, sequenced in a study of cytomegalovirus exposure and HLA in healthy donors. With 60 Vbeta and 13 Jbeta primers, the PCR was carried out. Only in-frame clones appear in the TCRdb table, and some are missing; sequencing was by immunoSEQ multiplex PCR. The listing records roughly 75,000 clones. The sample consisted of PBMCs. These TCRs come from a middle-aged man in good health and CMV-seronegative.

This CDR3 is CSVGQGHGYTF. Written as DNA, the CDR3 is TGCAGCGTTGGACAGGGGCATGGCTACACCTTC. The rearrangement joins TRBV29-1 to TRBJ1-2, with TRBD1 matching 8 bases. CDR1 is SQVTM, CDR2 ANQGSEA, per germline. CDR3 length: 11 residues. Germline trimming cut 4 bases from V and 6 bases from J; bases unmatched to any gene: 1.

The chain joins TRBV19 to TRBJ1-4, with D maybe TRBD1 (5 bases). This CDR3 has 16 amino acids. V was pared by 5 bases and J by 0 bases, with 13 bases between. Germline V CDR1 and CDR2: LNHDA, SQIVND (reference sequence). The CDR3: CASSAQGGATNEKLFF. CDR3 coding DNA: TGTGCCAGTAGTGCCCAAGGAGGGGCAACTAATGAAAAACTGTTTTTT.

The V and J genes are TRBV9 and TRBJ1-6; 8 nucleotides agree with TRBD1. CDR1 and CDR2 (germline): SGDLS, YYNGEE. After removal of 0 bases from V and 10 bases from J, the junction contained 6 bases not matched to a gene. This CDR3 spans 15 amino acids. The CDR3 loop reads CASSVGGTGGSPLHF. CDR3 coding DNA: TGTGCCAGCAGCGTAGGAGGGACAGGCGGGTCACCCCTCCACTTT.

This chain connects TRBV10-2 to TRBJ1-2; 11 nucleotides match TRBD1. This CDR3 spans 14 amino acids. V shed 6 bases, J shed 4 bases, and the junction held 4 bases outside the gene matches. The germline gives CDR1 WSHSY, CDR2 SAAADI. The CDR3 reads CASRDRGHGYGYTF. CDR3 sequence (DNA): TGCGCCAGCAGGGACAGGGGGCATGGCTATGGCTACACCTTC.

DNA of the CDR3: TGCGCCAGCAGCTTGGCCGTGAACACTGAAGCTTTCTTT. It is translated as CASSLAVNTEAFF. V usage is TRBV5-1 and J usage is TRBJ1-1; D unresolved. Germline CDR1 SGHRS, CDR2 YFSETQ. The CDR3 runs to 13 residues. The V end lost 0 bases, the J end lost 0 bases, and 3 bases lay between the germline ends.